This TCR beta chain was identified in a study of cytomegalovirus exposure and HLA in healthy donors. Looking at the study overall: The study's early data release held 80 million to 95 million unique TCRs from HLA-typed donors. Findings and caveats of the study: Across donors, presence/absence analyses took sequencing depth to be roughly uniform. Researchers left out some V segments, among them TRBV6-2 and TRBV6-3, as indistinguishable. Per published reports, the classifier diagnosed cytomegalovirus status with high specificity and sensitivity.

PCR employed 60 Vbeta and 13 Jbeta primers. Generated by immunoSEQ multiplex PCR, the TCRdb table keeps only in-frame clones and is missing some. This table holds about 69,000 clones, 65% to 70% found once. There are a few counts of this clone. Its antigen is unknown. Looked up from germline, CDR1 is SGHDN and CDR2 is FVKESK. The CDR3 length is 13 residues. V was clipped by 5 bases and J by 6 bases; unmatched bases: 3. The specimen was PBMCs. The source of this sequence is a woman aged 25 to 39 in good health and CMV-seronegative. V and J are TRBV14 and TRBJ1-1, with 10 bases aligning to TRBD1. The CDR3: CASSNDRGPEAFF. The CDR3, as DNA: TGTGCCAGCAGCAACGACAGGGGGCCTGAAGCTTTCTTT.